These 27 T cell receptor beta chains were sequenced from one sample in a study of human T cells and chemical hapten exposure. MiXCR was run by TCRdb on the RACE reads, yielding one entry per CDR3 protein. The table lists roughly 380,000 distinct CDR3 sequences, more than 4.5% of them singletons, with just over 2.5% in the top ten. Described time point: pre-sensitization, week 0. Treatment defined: therapeutic diphenylcyclopropenone sensitization with weekly scalp DPC. The starting material was whole blood, obtained in connection with sensitization to the hapten diphenylcyclopropenone (DPC). The receptors stem from a woman in her forties or fifties with alopecia areata. Some clones in this sample may be carry-over from other donors' samples.

This clonotype was seen only a few times. The J gene is TRBJ1-2, the V gene TRBV6-1, with 7 bases that match TRBD1. The CDR3 is 19 amino acids. Germline V gene data show CDR1 as MNHNS and CDR2 as SASEGT. Unmatched junction bases numbered 17, after V lost 0 bases and J lost 4 bases. This CDR3 is CASSEALAEWGQGVYGYTF. The DNA for the CDR3 is TGTGCCAGCAGTGAAGCTCTGGCCGAATGGGGCCAGGGGGTCTATGGCTACACCTTC.

J is TRBJ1-6 and V is TRBV9; no clear D. The CDR3 has 15 residues. The germline V gene has CDR1 SGDLS and CDR2 YYNGEE. Trimming shortened V by 4 bases and J by 5 bases, and 13 bases separated the two germline ends. The chain's CDR3 is CASSSPEANNSPLHF. The CDR3 DNA reads TGTGCCAGCAGCTCCCCGGAAGCAAATAATTCACCCCTCCACTTT.

Points on this clonotype: One end of the junction does not line up with germline, which may come from a read error. This chain joins TRBV12-3 or TRBV12-4 and TRBJ1-4; a possible D gene is TRBD1 (5 bases). This CDR3 has 18 residues. The CDR3 coding sequence is TGTGCCAGCCGTTTTTGGGGTTTTTTAGACAGACATTATGAAAAACTGTTTTTT. Translation gives CASRFWGFLDRHYEKLFF.

This clonotype was seen ten or more times. The chain links TRBV20-1 to TRBJ2-3; D may be TRBD2 (5 bases). Trimming removed 0 bases from V and 4 bases from J, with 14 bases in between. CDR1 is DFQATT, CDR2 SNEGSKA, per germline (reference sequence). The CDR3 spans 15 residues. This CDR3 is CSARDKRFSADTQYF. Here the CDR3 DNA reads TGCAGTGCTAGAGATAAGCGGTTCTCAGCAGATACGCAGTATTTT.

This clonotype was counted ten times or more. The V call is TRBV7-9, the J call TRBJ1-4, with 7 bases aligning to TRBD1. Germline CDR1 SEHNR, CDR2 FQNEAQ (reference sequence). CDR3 length: 16 amino acids. Trimming cost V 1 base and J 3 bases; bases outside gene matches: 5. The CDR3 DNA reads as TGTGCCAGCAGCTTAGGACAGGGTACATCTAATGAAAAACTGTTTTTT. Translation: CASSLGQGTSNEKLFF.

This clonotype was counted a few times. The genes are TRBV10-3 and TRBJ1-2; 7 nucleotides match TRBD1. V shed 0 bases, J shed 3 bases, and the junction held 4 bases outside the gene matches. The CDR3 spans 15 residues. Germline CDR1 ENHRY, CDR2 SYGVKD. CDR3 sequence: CAISESGGSHYGYTF. The CDR3, as DNA: TGTGCCATCAGTGAGTCAGGGGGCTCCCACTATGGCTACACCTTC.

The gene calls are TRBV5-1 and TRBJ2-5, with D possibly being TRBD1 (6 bases). CDR1 is SGHRS and CDR2 is YFSETQ in the germline V gene. This CDR3 has 13 residues. V was clipped by 4 bases and J by 2 bases, with 9 bases between them. This chain's CDR3 is CASSNGQQETQYF. Here the CDR3 DNA reads TGCGCCAGCAGCAACGGACAGCAAGAGACCCAGTACTTC.

This clonotype was recorded at least ten times. The chain is built from TRBV20-1 and TRBJ2-7, with TRBD2 identical over 11 bases. Germline V gene sequence: CDR1 DFQATT, CDR2 SNEGSKA (reference sequence). The junction had 4 bases not matched to a gene; V was cut back by 2 bases and J by 4 bases. This CDR3 has 14 residues. DNA for the CDR3: TGCAGTGCTAGATCACTAGCGGGGGAATACGAGCAGTACTTC. Translating gives CSARSLAGEYEQYF.

This clonotype was seen repeatedly, ten times or more. The chain joins TRBV5-1 to TRBJ2-2, with 10 bases identical to TRBD2. CDR1 is SGHRS and CDR2 is YFSETQ in the germline V gene. J gave up 5 bases and V 0 bases, and 4 bases lay outside the gene matches. The CDR3 has 16 residues. The CDR3 reads CASSLEASGGTGELFF. Here the CDR3 DNA reads TGCGCCAGCAGCTTGGAAGCTAGCGGGGGAACCGGGGAGCTGTTTTTT.

This chain uses TRBV4-2 with TRBJ2-7; D remains ambiguous. The V gene lost 1 base and the J gene lost 2 bases, with 12 bases spanning the gap. CDR1 and CDR2 (germline): LGHNA, YNFKEQ. The CDR3 contains 15 residues. Here the CDR3 DNA reads TGTGCCAGCAGCCAAGGACCCGCGATCACCTACGAGCAGTACTTC. Encoded protein: CASSQGPAITYEQYF.

This chain connects TRBV7-2 to TRBJ2-5, with D possibly matching TRBD2 (6 bases). The CDR3 is made up of 14 amino acids. V was cut by 0 bases and J by 3 bases, with 8 bases left in between. Per germline, CDR1 SGHTA and CDR2 FQGNSA. The CDR3 protein is CASSLARGKETQYF. The CDR3, as DNA: TGTGCCAGCAGCTTAGCGCGGGGAAAAGAGACCCAGTACTTC.

This clonotype was detected many times. V gene TRBV4-1 combines with J gene TRBJ2-4; D might be TRBD1 (7 bases). V was clipped by 2 bases and J by 9 bases, with 14 bases between them. The germline V gene encodes CDR1 MGHRA and CDR2 YSYEKL. The CDR3 runs 14 residues. In DNA, the CDR3 is TGCGCCAGCAGCCAACCAGGGGGAGGAGGCATTCAGTACTTC. Translating gives CASSQPGGGGIQYF.

V is TRBV5-1 and J is TRBJ2-7; a weak D match, TRBD2 (5 bases). V was shortened by 0 bases and J by 6 bases, with 13 bases between the two germline ends. Germline-derived CDR1 and CDR2 are SGHRS and YFSETQ. The CDR3 is 14 residues long. The CDR3 DNA sequence: TGCGCCAGCAGCTTGGAGGTCCCGAGCGGCGAGCAGTACTTC. As protein: CASSLEVPSGEQYF.

The V and J genes are TRBV6-5 and TRBJ1-3; D is perhaps TRBD1 (6 bases). The germline gives CDR1 MNHEY, CDR2 SVGAGI. The V gene lost 2 bases and the J gene lost 0 bases, with 17 bases spanning the gap. This CDR3 comprises 18 residues. The CDR3 sequence: CASSYRAGGLLSGNTIYF. The CDR3 DNA reads as TGTGCCAGCAGTTACCGGGCGGGGGGGCTCCTCTCTGGAAACACCATATATTTT.

Only a few counts were recorded for this clonotype. At one boundary the junction diverges from the germline segment, which might be a read error. The chain combines TRBV20-1 with TRBJ1-1; D gene uncertain. CDR1 and CDR2 from the germline V gene are DFQATT and SNEGSKA (reference sequence). CDR3 length equals 14 residues. The CDR3 sequence is CSAGKSSLNSEAFF. As DNA, the CDR3 is TGCAGTGCTGGAAAGAGCTCGTTGAACTCTGAAGCTTTCTTT.

This clonotype was recorded a few times. The chain combines TRBV4-1 with TRBJ1-3; the D gene is possibly TRBD1 (6 bases). V lost 5 bases and J lost 0, with 11 bases in between. CDR3 length: 15 residues. Looked up from germline, CDR1 is MGHRA and CDR2 is YSYEKL. CDR3 residues: CASSSQGDSGNTIYF. The CDR3 DNA sequence: TGCGCCAGCAGCTCACAGGGTGACTCTGGAAACACCATATATTTT.

This clonotype was detected only a few times. The rearrangement links TRBV28 to TRBJ2-7, with D perhaps matching TRBD1 or TRBD2 (5 bases each). Germline lookup yields CDR1 MDHEN and CDR2 SYDVKM. The CDR3 spans 15 residues. With 5 bases removed from V and 2 bases from J, the gap between germline ends came to 16 bases. The CDR3 DNA sequence: TGTGCCAGCAGTCCCGCAGGGACCTCGCCCTACGAGCAGTACTTC. Amino acids: CASSPAGTSPYEQYF.

This clonotype showed up many times. This chain links TRBV7-8 with TRBJ1-5, with no clear D. Germline assignment: CDR1 SGHVS and CDR2 FQNEAQ. Trimming left V 2 bases short and J 3 bases short, with 11 bases between. The CDR3 spans 15 residues. The CDR3 loop reads CASSLFGEVNQPQHF. As DNA, the CDR3 is TGTGCCAGCAGCTTATTCGGGGAAGTCAATCAGCCCCAGCATTTT.

About this clonotype itself: This may be a read error, as it is one base from a much larger clone. This chain joins TRBV11-2 and TRBJ2-1, with D unclear. The end of the DNA fits TRBJ2-7 better, so the J call may be wrong. This CDR3 contains 13 residues. Germline CDR1 is SGHAT and CDR2 is FQNNGV. The CDR3 region is CASSSYPTPEQYF. DNA for the CDR3: TGTGCCAGCAGCTCCTACCCAACTCCTGAGCAGTACTTC.

This clonotype was picked up many times. The rearrangement links TRBV6-6 to TRBJ2-2, with 8 positions matching TRBD2. The CDR3 runs to 15 residues. CDR1 and CDR2 (germline): MNHNY, SVGAGI (reference sequence). The CDR3 reads CAAGGGTINTGELFF. CDR3 coding DNA: TGTGCTGCGGGGGGCGGGACTATTAACACCGGGGAGCTGTTTTTT.

This clonotype came up many times. The chain carries TRBV9 and TRBJ2-3, with unresolved D. Germline V gene lookup returns CDR1 SGDLS and CDR2 YYNGEE. The CDR3 is 15 amino acids. Trimming pared 0 bases from V and 4 bases from J, leaving 12 bases between. The CDR3 protein is CASSVEASNPDTQYF. In DNA form, the CDR3 reads TGTGCCAGCAGCGTAGAAGCCAGTAATCCAGATACGCAGTATTTT.

This clonotype was counted only a few times. DNA of the CDR3: TGTGCCAGCAGTTCCCCCCTTACAGGAGCTAGCACAGATACGCAGTATTTT. Translated: CASSSPLTGASTDTQYF. The chain carries TRBV12-3 or TRBV12-4 and TRBJ2-3; possible D gene TRBD1, 5 bases. This CDR3 contains 17 residues. V dropped 4 bases and J dropped 0 bases, with 17 bases sitting between them.

The chain couples TRBV20-1 to TRBJ2-1; D is possibly TRBD2 (5 bases). V was shortened by 1 base and J by 7 bases, with 8 bases between the two germline ends. The germline gives CDR1 DFQATT, CDR2 SNEGSKA (reference sequence). The CDR3 is made up of 12 amino acids. CDR3 protein: CSARGPGNEQFF. DNA of the CDR3: TGCAGTGCTAGAGGGCCGGGGAATGAGCAGTTCTTC.

This clonotype has a count of ten or more. The V and J genes are TRBV7-6 and TRBJ1-5; D gene unclear. Germline V gives CDR1 SGHVS, CDR2 FNYEAQ. V was cut by 6 bases and J by 4 bases, with 10 bases left in between. The CDR3 is 13 amino acids. The CDR3 DNA reads TGTGCCAGCAGTTTATCACGGAATCAGCCCCAGCATTTT. Amino acids: CASSLSRNQPQHF.

This clonotype turned up a few times. The gene calls are TRBV6-2 or TRBV6-3 and TRBJ2-1; D remains ambiguous. The ends were cut back, 3 bases at V and 9 bases at J, with 6 bases in the middle. The CDR3 is 11 residues long. Germline V gene lookup returns CDR1 MNHEY and CDR2 SVGEGT. The CDR3 loop is CASSYIGEQFF. CDR3 coding DNA: TGTGCCAGCAGTTATATAGGTGAGCAGTTCTTC.

The chain has TRBV20-1 and TRBJ1-4; D remains unclear. The CDR3 length is 16 residues. The ends were cut back, 0 bases at V and 3 bases at J, with 14 bases in the middle. Germline CDR1 is DFQATT and CDR2 is SNEGSKA (reference sequence). The CDR3: CSARDPRAAANEKLFF. In nucleotides, the CDR3 is TGCAGTGCTAGAGATCCTCGGGCAGCGGCTAATGAAAAACTGTTTTTT.

This clonotype occurred a few times. The chain joins TRBV29-1 to TRBJ1-1; D gene ambiguous. From germline, CDR1 is SQVTM and CDR2 ANQGSEA. Trimming cost V 5 bases and J 6 bases, with 13 bases left between them. The CDR3 covers 12 residues. This CDR3 is CSVKVGRAEAFF. CDR3 DNA: TGCAGCGTTAAGGTGGGTCGGGCTGAAGCTTTCTTT.